The 2 T cell receptor beta chains presented below share a single source sample, sequenced in a study of CD8 T cells in ankylosing spondylitis. TCRdb used MiXCR to reprocess the 5' RACE reads, holding one entry per CDR3 protein. The table lists just under 95,000 distinct CDR3 sequences, about 9.1% of them singletons, with 4% to 5.5% in the top ten. Sequencing was done on a sample of blood, either unsorted or a sorted T cell fraction (not recorded which). The receptors originated from a male donor with ankylosing spondylitis or in good health (not recorded which).

V gene TRBV7-3 combines with J gene TRBJ2-3; possibly TRBD2 for D (6 bases). Trimming took off 5 bases at V and 2 bases at J, with 11 bases between the two ends. The CDR3 runs to 14 residues. The germline V gene encodes CDR1 SGHTA and CDR2 FQGTGA. CDR3 residues: CASSPRDFTDTQYF. The CDR3 DNA reads TGTGCCAGCAGCCCTAGGGACTTCACAGATACGCAGTATTTT.

This clonotype occurred many times. The CDR3 loop reads CASSDQGANTGELFF. The CDR3 nucleotides are TGTGCCAGCAGTGACCAGGGCGCGAACACCGGGGAGCTGTTTTTT. The genes are TRBV25-1 and TRBJ2-2, with D possibly TRBD1 on 5 matching bases. Between the trimmed V and J ends, which lost 3 bases and 0 bases, there was a span of 8 bases. The CDR3 consists of 15 residues. Germline loops: CDR1 MGHDK, CDR2 SYGVNS.